This TCR beta chain comes out of a study of blood T cell repertoires in COVID-19 (dated by TCRdb to 2018 to 2020). Notes on the research overall: Samples from collaborators originated in the United States, Italy and Spain and spanned both the acute and convalescent phases of COVID-19. The prospective study material was composed of cDNA or gDNA derived from T cells, B-cell-depleted T cells, or PBMCs. The dataset comprised deeply sampled blood TCRbeta repertoires from subjects exposed to, actively infected with, or recovered from COVID-19. Sample metadata almost always included a de-identified subject ID, COVID-19 status, age in years and sex. The repertoires were made available in a free public database intended to serve as a resource for research on the immune response to SARS-CoV-2. Samples were obtained from the ongoing ImmuneRACE study (first 160 participants) and from about 1,300 subjects provided by 6 global collaborators. Where available, HLA class I and class II types were obtained from metadata supplied by the sample provider rather than from assay-based typing. What the study reported, not specific to this receptor: The amount of clinical and demographic metadata varied by source and participant and was provided uncurated.

TCRbeta CDR3 regions were amplified from genomic DNA using the immunoSEQ Assay, a bias-controlled multiplex PCR. On the authors' methods: Within the assay, amplification of reference gene primers was used to estimate how many nucleated cells each sample contained. Sequence reads were collapsed and filtered to measure the absolute abundance of every unique TCRbeta CDR3 rearrangement. For each sample, productive Simpson clonality was calculated as the square root of Simpson's diversity index across productive rearrangements. TCRdb took this table from immuneACCESS and kept in-frame rearrangements with V and J called. Such tables lack part of the clones; where checked against another copy, unresolved V genes explain under half of the gap, and the rest is unexplained. V and J calls and clone size are as listed in that table; D and trimming were resolved from the DNA. In all, the sample holds tens of thousands of clones, and around 82% of those were seen once. The top ten constitute more than 7% of the sample.

This clone was detected only a few times. The clone's antigen remains unknown. No clone much larger than this one lies a single base away; base qualities are absent. Whole blood was collected in K2EDTA tubes by collaborating institutions according to the institutions' own protocols. For TCRbeta analysis, collaborator samples were shipped as frozen whole blood, as isolated PBMCs, or as DNA extracted from either sample type. Trimming at the junction amounts to 4 bases on V and 7 bases on J, and the germline ends lie 14 bases apart. CDR1 and CDR2 (LNHDA, SQIVND) derive from the germline V gene (reference sequence). The CDR3 measures 14 amino acids from cysteine to phenylalanine. Kept here is only the CDR3 DNA, which spans 42 bases and is read in frame from base 1.

Material: peripheral blood. The chain joins TRBV19 to TRBJ2-1; perhaps TRBD1 is the D gene, with 7 bases matching. The sequence came from a man aged 55 to 70 with acute or convalescent COVID-19. This receptor carries the CDR3 CASSNGGQKNEQFF. The DNA sequence reads TGTGCCAGTAGTAACGGGGGACAGAAAAATGAGCAGTTCTTC.